By sample fraction, the clone carrying this TCR beta chain is medium-sized (0.01 to 0.1%). Its antigen is unidentified. Germline V gene lookup returns CDR1 SGDLS and CDR2 YYNGEE. Trimming stripped 2 bases from V and 7 bases from J, with 9 bases between. There are 13 residues in the CDR3. In TCRdb, the 5' RACE reads were re-called with MiXCR into one record per CDR3 protein. The repertoire holds under 45,000 distinct CDR3 sequences, over 25% seen once, with more than 3.5% in the top ten. Study conclusions and caveats: Tumor Tregs overlapped most with tumor, then blood, naive CD4+ cells.

The material sequenced was tumor-infiltrating memory CD4+ T cells sorted from the breast tumor. Subset indicated: memory CD4+ T cells, CD4+CD45RO+CD25-. The chain links TRBV9 to TRBJ2-2; a weak D match, TRBD1 (6 bases). The clonotype originates from a female donor with breast cancer. This CDR3 reads CASSVGADGELFF. The CDR3 DNA reads as TGTGCCAGCAGCGTGGGGGCGGACGGGGAGCTGTTTTTT.